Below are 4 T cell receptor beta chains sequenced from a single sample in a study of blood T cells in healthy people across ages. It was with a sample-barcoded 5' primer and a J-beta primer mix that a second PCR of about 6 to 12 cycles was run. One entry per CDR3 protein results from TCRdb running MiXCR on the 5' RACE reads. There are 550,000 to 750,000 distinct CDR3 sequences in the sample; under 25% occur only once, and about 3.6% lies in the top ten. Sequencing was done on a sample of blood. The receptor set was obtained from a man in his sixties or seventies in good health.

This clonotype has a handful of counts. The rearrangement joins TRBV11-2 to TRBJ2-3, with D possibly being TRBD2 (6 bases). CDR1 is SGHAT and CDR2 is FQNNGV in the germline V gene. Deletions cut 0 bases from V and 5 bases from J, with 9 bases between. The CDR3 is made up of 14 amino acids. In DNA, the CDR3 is TGTGCCAGCAGCTTAGATGGGACTGGAGATACGCAGTATTTT. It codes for CASSLDGTGDTQYF.

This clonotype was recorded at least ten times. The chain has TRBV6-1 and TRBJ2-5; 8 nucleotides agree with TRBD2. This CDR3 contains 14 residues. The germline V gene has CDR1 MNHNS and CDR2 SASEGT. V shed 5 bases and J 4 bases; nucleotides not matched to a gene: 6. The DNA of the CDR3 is TGTGCCAGCAGTCGAAGCGGGAGCGTAGAGACCCAGTACTTC. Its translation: CASSRSGSVETQYF.

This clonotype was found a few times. The CDR3 sequence: CASSEAAFPTGGTNEKLFF. The CDR3 region has the DNA TGTGCCAGCAGTGAAGCAGCGTTCCCGACAGGGGGAACTAATGAAAAACTGTTTTTT. The chain has TRBV6-1 and TRBJ1-4; 9 bases are a match to TRBD1. Germline values: CDR1 MNHNS, CDR2 SASEGT. V gave up 0 bases and J gave up 1 base; unmatched junction bases: 9. CDR3 length: 19 amino acids.

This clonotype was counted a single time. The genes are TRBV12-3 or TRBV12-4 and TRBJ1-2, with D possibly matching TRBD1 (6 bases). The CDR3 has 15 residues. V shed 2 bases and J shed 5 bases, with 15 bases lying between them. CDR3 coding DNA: TGTGCCAGCAGTTTACAGGGGACAAACGTTTATGGCTACACCTTC. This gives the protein CASSLQGTNVYGYTF.